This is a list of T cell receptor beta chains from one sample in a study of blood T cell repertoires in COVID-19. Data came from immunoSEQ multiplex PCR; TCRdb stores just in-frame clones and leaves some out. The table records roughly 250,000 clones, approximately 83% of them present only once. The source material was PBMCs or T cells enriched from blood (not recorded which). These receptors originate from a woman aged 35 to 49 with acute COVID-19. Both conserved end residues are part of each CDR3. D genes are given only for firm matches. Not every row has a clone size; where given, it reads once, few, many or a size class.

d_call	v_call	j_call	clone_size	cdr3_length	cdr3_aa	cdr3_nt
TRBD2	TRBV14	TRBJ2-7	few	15	CASSQEGLAVDEQYF	TGTGCCAGCAGCCAAGAGGGACTAGCGGTCGACGAGCAGTACTTC
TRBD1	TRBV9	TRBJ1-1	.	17	CASSEENETGGFGEAFF	TGTGCCAGCAGCGAGGAGAACGAGACAGGGGGATTCGGTGAAGCTTTCTTT
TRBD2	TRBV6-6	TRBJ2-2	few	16	CASSTPGTRGTGELFF	TGTGCCAGCAGTACTCCCGGGACTAGGGGGACCGGGGAGCTGTTTTTT
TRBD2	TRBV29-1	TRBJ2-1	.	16	CSVEDLGLAGDSSKFF	TGCAGCGTTGAAGATCTAGGACTAGCGGGAGATTCCTCGAAGTTCTTC
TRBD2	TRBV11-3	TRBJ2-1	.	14	CASSSSGSGNEQFF	TGTGCCAGCAGCTCTAGCGGGAGTGGCAATGAGCAGTTCTTC
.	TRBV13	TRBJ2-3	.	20	CASSLSSARPGTQAGDTQYF	TGTGCCAGCAGCTTATCTAGTGCCCGACCTGGGACACAGGCGGGAGATACGCAGTATTTT
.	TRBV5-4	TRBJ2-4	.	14	CASSPSDAKNIQYF	TGTGCCAGCAGCCCGAGTGATGCCAAAAACATTCAGTACTTC
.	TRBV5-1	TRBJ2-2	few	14	CASSLSSNTGELFF	TGCGCCAGCAGCTTGAGCTCAAACACCGGGGAGCTGTTTTTT
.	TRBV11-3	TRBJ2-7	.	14	CASSLADSSYEQYF	TGTGCCAGCAGCTTAGCTGATAGCTCCTACGAGCAGTACTTC
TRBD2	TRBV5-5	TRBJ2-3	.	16	CASSLVGLVSTDTQYF	TGTGCCAGCAGCTTGGTCGGACTAGTGAGCACAGATACGCAGTATTTT
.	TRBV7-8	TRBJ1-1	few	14	CASSLVAGNTEAFF	TGTGCCAGCAGCTTAGTGGCAGGGAACACTGAAGCTTTCTTT
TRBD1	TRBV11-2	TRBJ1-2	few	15	CASSSIRQGASGYTF	TGTGCCAGCAGCTCGATCAGACAGGGGGCGAGTGGCTACACCTTC
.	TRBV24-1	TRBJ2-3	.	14	CATSDGRELDTQYF	TGTGCCACCAGTGACGGACGGGAGTTAGATACGCAGTATTTT
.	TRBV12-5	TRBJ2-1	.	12	CASGLEGLSRFF	TGTGCTAGTGGTTTGGAGGGACTGTCCCGTTTCTTC
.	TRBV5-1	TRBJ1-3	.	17	CASSLEGLLSSGNTIYF	TGCGCCAGCAGCTTGGAGGGACTCCTGAGCTCTGGAAACACCATATATTTT
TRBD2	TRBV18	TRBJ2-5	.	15	CASSPPSGVQETQYF	TGTGCCAGCTCCCCCCCTAGCGGGGTACAAGAGACCCAGTACTTC
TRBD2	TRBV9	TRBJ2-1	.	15	CASSEGLAGEYEQFF	TGTGCCAGCAGTGAAGGACTAGCGGGAGAGTATGAGCAGTTCTTC
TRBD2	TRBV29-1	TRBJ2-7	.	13	CSVERAERGEQYF	TGCAGCGTTGAGCGGGCTGAGCGGGGCGAGCAGTACTTC
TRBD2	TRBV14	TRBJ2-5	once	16	CASSRIAGTRKETQYF	TGTGCCAGCAGCCGCATTGCCGGGACTAGGAAAGAGACCCAGTACTTC
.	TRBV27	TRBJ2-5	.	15	CASSLVAETQETQYF	TGTGCCAGCAGTTTGGTGGCAGAAACACAAGAGACCCAGTACTTC
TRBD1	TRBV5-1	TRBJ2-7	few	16	CASSLNVGGGGYEQYF	TGCGCCAGCAGCTTGAATGTAGGGGGCGGAGGATACGAGCAGTACTTC
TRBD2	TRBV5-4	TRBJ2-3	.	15	CASSQRTSGTDTQYF	TGTGCCAGCAGCCAAAGGACTAGCGGGACGGATACGCAGTATTTT